One TCR beta chain is described in this entry. The data are from a study of CD8 T cells in Susac syndrome. RNA amounts of roughly 0.5 to 1 ug underwent reverse transcription with random hexamers. TCRdb ran MiXCR on the immunoSEQ multiplex PCR reads and lists one entry per CDR3 protein. Counted here are about 200,000 distinct CDR3 sequences, over 90% occurring once; the ten biggest clones make up 0.093%. Germline V CDR1 and CDR2: LGHDT, YNNKEL (reference sequence). J gave up 3 bases and V 1 base, and 4 bases lay outside the gene matches. The CDR3 sequence is 17 residues long. Negative isolation was applied to CD8+ and CD4+ T cells, and FACS enrichment was applied to TEMRA cells.

What was sequenced was CD4+ T cells from PBMCs. The chain is built from TRBV3-1 and TRBJ2-3; TRBD2 aligns across 13 bases. The sequence was obtained from a human donor with multiple sclerosis. Here the CDR3 reads CASSQGGLAGVTDTQYF. CDR3 sequence (DNA): TGTGCCAGCAGCCAAGGTGGACTAGCGGGAGTTACAGATACGCAGTATTTT.